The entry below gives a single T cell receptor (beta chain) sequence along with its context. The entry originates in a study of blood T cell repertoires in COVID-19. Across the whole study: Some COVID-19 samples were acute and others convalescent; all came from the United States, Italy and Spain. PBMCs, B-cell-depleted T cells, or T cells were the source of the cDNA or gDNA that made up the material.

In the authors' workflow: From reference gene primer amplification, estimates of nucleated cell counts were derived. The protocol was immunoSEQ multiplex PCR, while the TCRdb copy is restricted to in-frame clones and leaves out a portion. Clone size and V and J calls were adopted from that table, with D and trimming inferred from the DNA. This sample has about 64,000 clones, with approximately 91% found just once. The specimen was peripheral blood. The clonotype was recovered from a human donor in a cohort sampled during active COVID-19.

CDR3 loop: CASSHKPGLLGITDTQYF. The CDR3 nucleotides read TGTGCCAGCAGCCATAAACCGGGACTCCTAGGAATCACAGATACGCAGTATTTT. The chain combines TRBV4-2 with TRBJ2-3; a possible D gene is TRBD2 (6 bases). The V gene lost 3 bases and the J gene lost 2 bases, with 21 bases spanning the gap. Germline V lookup: CDR1 LGHNA, CDR2 YNFKEQ. This CDR3 has 18 residues.